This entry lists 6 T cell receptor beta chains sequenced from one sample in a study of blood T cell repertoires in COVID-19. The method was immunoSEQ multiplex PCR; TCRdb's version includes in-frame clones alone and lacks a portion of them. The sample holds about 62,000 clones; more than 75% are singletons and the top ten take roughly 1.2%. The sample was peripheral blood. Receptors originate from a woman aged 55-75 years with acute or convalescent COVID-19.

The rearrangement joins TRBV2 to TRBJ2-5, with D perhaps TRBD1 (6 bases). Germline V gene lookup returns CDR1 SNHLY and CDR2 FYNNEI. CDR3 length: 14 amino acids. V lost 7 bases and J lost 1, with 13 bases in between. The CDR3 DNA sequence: TGTGCCAGCACCCTGGGACAACTCCAAGAGACCCAGTACTTC. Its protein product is CASTLGQLQETQYF.

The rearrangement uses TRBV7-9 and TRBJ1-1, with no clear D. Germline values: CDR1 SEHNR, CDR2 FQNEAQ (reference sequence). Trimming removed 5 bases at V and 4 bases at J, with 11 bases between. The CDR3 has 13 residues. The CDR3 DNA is TGTGCCAGCAGCCGGAGGGTTTCCACTGAAGCTTTCTTT. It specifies CASSRRVSTEAFF.

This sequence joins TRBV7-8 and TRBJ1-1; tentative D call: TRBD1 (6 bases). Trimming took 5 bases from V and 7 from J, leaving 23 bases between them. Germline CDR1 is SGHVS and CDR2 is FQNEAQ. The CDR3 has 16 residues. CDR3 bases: TGTGCCAGCAGCCTACTCATCAGAGGGGGGGGAGTTGAAGCTTTCTTT. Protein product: CASSLLIRGGGVEAFF.

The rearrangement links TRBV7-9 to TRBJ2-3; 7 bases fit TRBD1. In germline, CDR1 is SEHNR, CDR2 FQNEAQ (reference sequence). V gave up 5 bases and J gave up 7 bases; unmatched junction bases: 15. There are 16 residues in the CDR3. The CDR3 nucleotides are TGTGCCAGCAGCGCCTACACAGGGGTTGCGCCAAATACGCAGTATTTT. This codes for CASSAYTGVAPNTQYF.

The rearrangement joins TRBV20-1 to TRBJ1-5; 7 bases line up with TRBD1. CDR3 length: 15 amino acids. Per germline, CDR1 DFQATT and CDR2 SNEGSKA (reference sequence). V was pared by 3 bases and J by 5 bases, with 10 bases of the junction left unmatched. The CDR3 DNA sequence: TGCAGTGCTAGTGGGTCGGGACAGATCGATCAGCCCCAGCATTTT. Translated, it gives CSASGSGQIDQPQHF.

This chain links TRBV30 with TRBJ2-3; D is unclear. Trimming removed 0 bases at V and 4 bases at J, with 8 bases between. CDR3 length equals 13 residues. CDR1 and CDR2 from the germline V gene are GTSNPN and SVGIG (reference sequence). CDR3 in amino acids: CAWSVGSADTQYF. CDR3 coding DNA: TGTGCCTGGAGTGTAGGAAGCGCAGATACGCAGTATTTT.